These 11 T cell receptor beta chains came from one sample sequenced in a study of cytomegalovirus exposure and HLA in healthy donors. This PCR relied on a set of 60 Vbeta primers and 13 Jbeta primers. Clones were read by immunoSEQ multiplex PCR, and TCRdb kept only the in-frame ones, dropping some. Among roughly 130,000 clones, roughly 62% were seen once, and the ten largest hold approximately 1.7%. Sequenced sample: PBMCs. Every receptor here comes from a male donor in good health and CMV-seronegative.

The CDR3 DNA reads as TGTGCCAGCAGCGTTCACCCTTTCGGGAAAGGGAGGGATGAAAAACTGTTTTTT. Encoded protein: CASSVHPFGKGRDEKLFF. The rearrangement joins TRBV9 to TRBJ1-4, with D unresolved. The V gene's germline CDR1 is SGDLS and CDR2 YYNGEE. V dropped 2 bases and J dropped 6 bases, with 23 bases sitting between them. This CDR3 has 18 amino acids.

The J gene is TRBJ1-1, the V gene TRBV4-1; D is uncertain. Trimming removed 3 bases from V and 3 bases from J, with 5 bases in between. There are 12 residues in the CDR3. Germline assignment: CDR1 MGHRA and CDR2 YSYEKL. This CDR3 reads CASSQGDTEAFF. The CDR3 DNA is TGCGCCAGCAGCCAGGGAGACACTGAAGCTTTCTTT.

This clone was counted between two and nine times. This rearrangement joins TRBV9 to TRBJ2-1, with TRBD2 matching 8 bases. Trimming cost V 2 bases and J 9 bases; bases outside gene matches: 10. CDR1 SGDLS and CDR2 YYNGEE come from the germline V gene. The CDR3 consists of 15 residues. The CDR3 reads CASSVVGTSDVEQFF. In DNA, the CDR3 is TGTGCCAGCAGCGTGGTCGGGACTAGTGACGTTGAGCAGTTCTTC.

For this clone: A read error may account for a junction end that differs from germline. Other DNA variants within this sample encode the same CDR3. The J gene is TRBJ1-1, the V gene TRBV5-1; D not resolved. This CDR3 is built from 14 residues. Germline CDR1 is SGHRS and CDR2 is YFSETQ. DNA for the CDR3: TGCGCCAGCAGCTTGGGGGAGGTGAACACCGAAGCTTTCTTT. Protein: CASSLGEVNTEAFF.

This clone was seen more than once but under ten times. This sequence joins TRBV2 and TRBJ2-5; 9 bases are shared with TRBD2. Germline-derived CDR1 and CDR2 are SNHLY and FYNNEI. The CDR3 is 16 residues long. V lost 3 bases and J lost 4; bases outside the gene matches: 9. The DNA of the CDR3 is TGTGCCAGCAGTGACGTGGGCGGGGGGGCCATAGAGACCCAGTACTTC. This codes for CASSDVGGGAIETQYF. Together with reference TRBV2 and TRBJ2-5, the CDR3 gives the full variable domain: EPEVTQTPSHQVTQMGQEVILRCVPISNHLYFYWYRQILGQKVEFLVSFYNNEISEKSEIFDDQFSVERPDGSNFTLKIRSTKLEDSAMYFCASSDVGGGAIETQYFGPGTRLLVL.

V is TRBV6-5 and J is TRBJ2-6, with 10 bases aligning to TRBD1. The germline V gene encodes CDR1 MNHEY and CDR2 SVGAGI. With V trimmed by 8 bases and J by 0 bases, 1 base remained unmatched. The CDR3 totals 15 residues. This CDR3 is CASRQGASGANVLTF. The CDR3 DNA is TGTGCCAGCCGACAGGGGGCCTCTGGGGCCAACGTCCTGACTTTC.

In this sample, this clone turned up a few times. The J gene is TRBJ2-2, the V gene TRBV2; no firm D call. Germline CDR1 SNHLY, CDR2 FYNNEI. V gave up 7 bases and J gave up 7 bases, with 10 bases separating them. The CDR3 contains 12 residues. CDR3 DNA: TGTGCCAGCACGTCGGGTGGCGGGGAGCTGTTTTTT. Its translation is CASTSGGGELFF.

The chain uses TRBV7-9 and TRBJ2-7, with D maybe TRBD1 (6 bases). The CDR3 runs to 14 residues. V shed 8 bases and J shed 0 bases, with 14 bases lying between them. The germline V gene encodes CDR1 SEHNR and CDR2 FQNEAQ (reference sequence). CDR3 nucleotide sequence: TGTGCCAGCTCCGGGACACCGAGCTCCTACGAGCAGTACTTC. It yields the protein CASSGTPSSYEQYF. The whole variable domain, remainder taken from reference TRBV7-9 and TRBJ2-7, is DTGVSQNPRHKITKRGQNVTFRCDPISEHNRLYWYRQTLGQGPEFLTYFQNEAQLEKSRLLSDRFSAERPKGSFSTLEIQRTEQGDSAMYLCASSGTPSSYEQYFGPGTRLTVT.

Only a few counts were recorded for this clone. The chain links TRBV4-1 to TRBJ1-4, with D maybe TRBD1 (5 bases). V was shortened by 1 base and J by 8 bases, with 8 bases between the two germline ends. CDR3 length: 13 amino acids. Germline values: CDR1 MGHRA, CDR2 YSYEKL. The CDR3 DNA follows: TGCGCCAGCAGCCAAGTAGCAGGGGAAAAACTGTTTTTT. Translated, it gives CASSQVAGEKLFF.

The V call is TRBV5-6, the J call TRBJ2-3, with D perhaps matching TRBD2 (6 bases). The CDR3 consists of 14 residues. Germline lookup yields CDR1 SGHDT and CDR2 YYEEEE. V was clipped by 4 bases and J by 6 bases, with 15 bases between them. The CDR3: CASSPGSLSDTQYF. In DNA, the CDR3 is TGTGCCAGCAGCCCCGGGAGCCTGTCGGATACGCAGTATTTT.

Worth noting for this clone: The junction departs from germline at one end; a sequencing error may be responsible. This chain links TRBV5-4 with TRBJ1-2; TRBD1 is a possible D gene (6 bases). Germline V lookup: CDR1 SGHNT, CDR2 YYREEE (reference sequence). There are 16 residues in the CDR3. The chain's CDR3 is CASSLLTGNPNYGYPF. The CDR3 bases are TGTGCCAGCAGCTTGCTCACAGGGAACCCAAACTATGGCTACCCCTTC.